Each of the 27 T cell receptor beta chains below was sequenced from the same sample in a study of PD-1 blockade in classical Hodgkin lymphoma. Assay used: immunoSEQ multiplex PCR; TCRdb lists only in-frame clones, some missing. The sample contains under 15,000 clones, around four fifths of which appear only once. All the patients suffered relapse after autologous stem cell transplantation, and brentuximab vedotin exposure differed. The sample consisted of peripheral blood mononuclear cells (PBMCs), taken at baseline. Every receptor here comes from a human donor with classical Hodgkin lymphoma.

The V call is TRBV5-4, the J call TRBJ1-1, with D hard to call. The CDR3 extends over 12 amino acids. Deletions cut 2 bases from V and 0 bases from J, with 2 bases between. The germline CDR1 and CDR2 sequences are SGHNT and YYREEE (reference sequence). CDR3 nucleotides: TGTGCCAGCAGCTTCCTGAACACTGAAGCTTTCTTT. Translated, it gives CASSFLNTEAFF.

The V call is TRBV6-4, the J call TRBJ1-1; TRBD1 matches at 9 bases. The CDR3 runs 14 residues. Germline trimming cut 4 bases from V and 1 base from J; bases unmatched to any gene: 1. Germline CDR1 reads MRHNA; CDR2 reads SNTAGT. CDR3 protein: CASSGGQGNTEAFF. The CDR3 nucleotides are TGTGCCAGCAGTGGGGGACAGGGGAACACTGAAGCTTTCTTT.

V usage is TRBV7-2 and J usage is TRBJ1-3; no reliable D call. CDR3 size: 12 residues. CDR1 and CDR2 from the germline V gene are SGHTA and FQGNSA. V was cut by 2 bases and J by 5 bases, with 4 bases left in between. Here the CDR3 reads CASSLIRNTIYF. The CDR3 nucleotides read TGTGCCAGCAGCTTAATTCGAAACACCATATATTTT.

Remarks on this clone: A read error may account for a junction end that differs from germline. This chain joins TRBV6-6 and TRBJ2-2; a weak D match, TRBD2 (5 bases). The CDR3 extends over 15 amino acids. From germline, CDR1 is MNHNY and CDR2 SVGAGI (reference sequence). DNA for the CDR3: TGTGCCAGCATACAAGGGCGGGTGAACGCCGGGGAGCTGTTTTTT. Its translation is CASIQGRVNAGELFF.

The chain uses TRBV5-1 and TRBJ1-2, with D perhaps TRBD1 (6 bases). The V and J ends lost 4 bases and 4 bases respectively, with 23 bases between them. The CDR3 extends over 17 amino acids. Germline CDR1 is SGHRS and CDR2 is YFSETQ. The CDR3 here is CASSDPWTAPNTYGYTF. CDR3 nucleotides: TGCGCCAGCAGCGATCCTTGGACAGCTCCCAACACCTATGGCTACACCTTC.

The chain couples TRBV7-9 to TRBJ1-1; the D is unclear. Per germline, CDR1 SEHNR and CDR2 FQNEAQ (reference sequence). Trimming cost V 1 base and J 2 bases, with 8 bases left between them. The CDR3 consists of 14 residues. The CDR3 loop is CASSLEGYNTEAFF. The CDR3 bases are TGTGCCAGCAGCTTAGAAGGATACAACACTGAAGCTTTCTTT. Full variable domain (missing parts from reference TRBV7-9 and TRBJ1-1): DTGVSQNPRHKITKRGQNVTFRCDPISEHNRLYWYRQTLGQGPEFLTYFQNEAQLEKSRLLSDRFSAERPKGSFSTLEIQRTEQGDSAMYLCASSLEGYNTEAFFGQGTRLTVV.

V and J are TRBV9 and TRBJ1-1; D is unresolved. The CDR3 length is 14 residues. With 2 bases removed from V and 1 base from J, the gap between germline ends came to 9 bases. Germline lookup yields CDR1 SGDLS and CDR2 YYNGEE. CDR3 coding DNA: TGTGCCAGCAGCGTGGGGTTAGGGAACACTGAAGCTTTCTTT. As protein: CASSVGLGNTEAFF. The entire variable domain, with the rest obtained from reference TRBV9 and TRBJ1-1, is as follows: DSGVTQTPKHLITATGQRVTLRCSPRSGDLSVYWYQQSLDQGLQFLIQYYNGEERAKGNILERFSAQQFPDLHSELNLSSLELGDSALYFCASSVGLGNTEAFFGQGTRLTVV.

This CDR3 is CASSPRTRGNTGELFF. The CDR3 DNA follows: TGTGCCAGCTCACCACGGACTAGGGGCAACACCGGGGAGCTGTTTTTT. The chain joins TRBV18 to TRBJ2-2, with 7 bases lining up with TRBD2. In germline, CDR1 is KGHSH, CDR2 LQKENI. This CDR3 region has 16 residues. Trimming removed 1 base from V and 2 bases from J; junction bases left unmatched: 4.

Here the CDR3 reads CASSPTSTGWNSPLHF. The CDR3 nucleotides read TGTGCCAGCAGCCCGACAAGTACAGGGTGGAATTCACCCCTCCACTTT. The chain employs TRBV28 and TRBJ1-6, with D possibly being TRBD1 (6 bases). Trimming removed 6 bases at V and 7 bases at J, with 19 bases between. This CDR3 contains 16 residues. Germline V gene data show CDR1 as MDHEN and CDR2 as SYDVKM.

This clone was seen more than once but under ten times. The V gene is TRBV10-3, the J gene TRBJ2-7, with TRBD1 as a possible D gene (6 bases). V lost 5 bases, J lost 4 bases, and 9 bases lay in between. Germline CDR1 reads ENHRY; CDR2 reads SYGVKD. The length of the CDR3 is 12 residues. CDR3 sequence reads: CAISTTGYEQYF. The CDR3 DNA is TGTGCCATCAGTACGACAGGTTACGAGCAGTACTTC.

V usage is TRBV18 and J usage is TRBJ1-6; possible D gene TRBD1, 5 bases. Looked up from germline, CDR1 is KGHSH and CDR2 is LQKENI. The V gene lost 0 bases and the J gene lost 5 bases, with 11 bases spanning the gap. CDR3 length: 16 amino acids. The CDR3 loop reads CASSPPPGTHNSPLHF. For the CDR3, the DNA is TGTGCCAGCTCACCACCGCCAGGGACCCATAATTCACCCCTCCACTTT.

This chain links TRBV7-9 with TRBJ1-5; D unresolved. Germline V gene data show CDR1 as SEHNR and CDR2 as FQNEAQ (reference sequence). The CDR3 sequence is 13 residues long. V lost 5 bases, J lost 5 bases, and 10 bases lay in between. The CDR3 sequence is CASSQDGDQPQHF. The CDR3 DNA follows: TGTGCCAGCAGCCAGGACGGGGATCAGCCCCAGCATTTT.

The V and J genes are TRBV18 and TRBJ2-2, with 10 bases lining up with TRBD1. This CDR3 is built from 18 residues. Germline V gene sequence: CDR1 KGHSH, CDR2 LQKENI. V gave up 0 bases and J gave up 4 bases; unmatched junction bases: 8. The CDR3 reads CASSPPTGGGGSTGELFF. CDR3 nucleotide sequence: TGTGCCAGCTCACCACCGACAGGGGGCGGCGGCAGCACCGGGGAGCTGTTTTTT.

This rearrangement joins TRBV4-1 to TRBJ2-7; maybe TRBD1 (6 bases). V lost 6 bases and J 3 bases, leaving 18 bases between the germline ends. The germline gives CDR1 MGHRA, CDR2 YSYEKL. CDR3 length equals 15 residues. For the CDR3, the DNA is TGCGCCAGCAGAAGAATTGGACAGAACAACTACGAGCAGTACTTC. Translated: CASRRIGQNNYEQYF.

The genes are TRBV28 and TRBJ1-2; D is possibly TRBD1 (6 bases). V lost 8 bases and J 0 bases, leaving 10 bases between the germline ends. The CDR3 runs 13 residues. The germline V gene encodes CDR1 MDHEN and CDR2 SYDVKM. The CDR3 DNA is TGTGCCAGCGCCGCAGGGGCTAACTATGGCTACACCTTC. It yields the protein CASAAGANYGYTF.

The chain recombines TRBV4-3 with TRBJ1-1; D is unclear. Germline CDR1 LGHNA, CDR2 YSLEER. CDR3 length: 14 residues. Deletions cut 0 bases from V and 1 base from J, with 6 bases between. The CDR3 sequence is CASSQDVWNTEAFF. CDR3 coding DNA: TGCGCCAGCAGCCAAGATGTGTGGAACACTGAAGCTTTCTTT.

As to this clone: Other DNA variants within this sample encode the same CDR3. The rearrangement links TRBV4-3 to TRBJ1-4; D is undetermined. The length of the CDR3 is 15 residues. V lost 6 bases and J 7 bases, leaving 18 bases between the germline ends. The germline gives CDR1 LGHNA, CDR2 YSLEER. As DNA, the CDR3 is TGCGCCAGCAGGGCCCATGATTCGGCGGGTGAAAAACTGTTTTTT. Encoded protein: CASRAHDSAGEKLFF.

The chain is built from TRBV7-8 and TRBJ1-1; D is unclear. V was cut by 6 bases and J by 0 bases, with 11 bases left in between. There are 14 residues in the CDR3. CDR1 SGHVS and CDR2 FQNEAQ come from the germline V gene. The CDR3 DNA is TGTGCCAGCAGTGCCCGAATCTTGAACACTGAAGCTTTCTTT. Protein product: CASSARILNTEAFF.

V and J are TRBV9 and TRBJ2-1; 14 nucleotides line up with TRBD2. V dropped 0 bases and J dropped 8; count of bases not matched to a gene: 7. Germline lookup yields CDR1 SGDLS and CDR2 YYNGEE. There are 17 residues in the CDR3. The CDR3 DNA reads TGTGCCAGCAGCGTAGGGACTAGCGGGGGGCTTTGGGATGAGCAGTTCTTC. It encodes CASSVGTSGGLWDEQFF. Complete variable domain (other parts from reference TRBV9 and TRBJ2-1): DSGVTQTPKHLITATGQRVTLRCSPRSGDLSVYWYQQSLDQGLQFLIQYYNGEERAKGNILERFSAQQFPDLHSELNLSSLELGDSALYFCASSVGTSGGLWDEQFFGPGTRLTVL.

The chain combines TRBV4-1 with TRBJ2-7; a possible D gene is TRBD1 (6 bases). This CDR3 spans 14 amino acids. Trimming took off 3 bases at V and 7 bases at J, with 16 bases between the two ends. Germline-derived CDR1 and CDR2 are MGHRA and YSYEKL. The CDR3 loop reads CASSHATGMGEQYF. The CDR3 DNA reads as TGCGCCAGCAGCCACGCGACAGGAATGGGGGAGCAGTACTTC.

Note on this clone: One end of the junction fails to match germline, which may point to a read error. This sequence joins TRBV28 and TRBJ1-4, with TRBD1 matching over 7 bases. This CDR3 is 12 amino acids long. In germline, CDR1 is MDHEN, CDR2 SYDVKM. This chain's CDR3 is CASSLSGDRFIF. The CDR3, as DNA: TGTGCCAGCAGTTTGAGCGGGGACAGATTTATATTT.

This chain links TRBV25-1 with TRBJ1-3; D remains unclear. There are 14 residues in the CDR3. V gave up 5 bases and J gave up 0 bases, with 8 bases separating them. Germline-derived CDR1 and CDR2 are MGHDK and SYGVNS. The CDR3 DNA follows: TGTGCCAGCAGTTCGGGGTCCTCTGGAAACACCATATATTTT. Translating gives CASSSGSSGNTIYF.

V and J are TRBV28 and TRBJ1-5; possibly TRBD1 for D (5 bases). Germline V lookup: CDR1 MDHEN, CDR2 SYDVKM. CDR3 size: 12 residues. The ends were cut back, 4 bases at V and 12 bases at J, with 13 bases in the middle. CDR3 residues: CASSSSFRVQHF. CDR3 bases: TGTGCCAGCAGTTCGAGTTTCAGGGTCCAGCATTTT.

The rearrangement joins TRBV5-1 to TRBJ2-1, with a weak D call TRBD1 (5 bases). Trimming pared 4 bases from V and 9 bases from J, leaving 14 bases between. Germline lookup yields CDR1 SGHRS and CDR2 YFSETQ. The CDR3 runs to 13 residues. The CDR3 DNA sequence: TGCGCCAGCAGCCTACAGGATACGGGTGAGCAGTTCTTC. It codes for CASSLQDTGEQFF. The full variable domain, in which reference TRBV5-1 and TRBJ2-1 provide the parts outside the CDR3, is KAGVTQTPRYLIKTRGQQVTLSCSPISGHRSVSWYQQTPGQGLQFLFEYFSETQRNKGNFPGRFSGRQFSNSRSEMNVSTLELGDSALYLCASSLQDTGEQFFGPGTRLTVL.

The chain combines TRBV7-9 with TRBJ1-1; no firm D call. V lost 5 bases and J 5 bases, leaving 12 bases between the germline ends. The CDR3 has 13 residues. Germline lookup yields CDR1 SEHNR and CDR2 FQNEAQ (reference sequence). The CDR3 nucleotides read TGTGCCAGCAGCGTTATTGGAGGTACTGAAGCTTTCTTT. It codes for CASSVIGGTEAFF.

The rearrangement uses TRBV13 and TRBJ1-2; TRBD1 matches 9 bases. With V trimmed by 3 bases and J by 4 bases, 9 bases remained unmatched. The CDR3 has 16 amino acids. From germline, CDR1 is PRHDT and CDR2 FYEKMQ (reference sequence). CDR3 sequence (DNA): TGTGCCAGCAGCTTCCAGGGACAGGGTTCGGGCTATGGCTACACCTTC. It translates to CASSFQGQGSGYGYTF.

The V call is TRBV5-8, the J call TRBJ2-1; perhaps TRBD2 as D (5 bases). Trimming pared 0 bases from V and 2 bases from J, leaving 9 bases between. CDR1 and CDR2 from the germline V gene are SGHTS and YDEGEE. The CDR3 is 15 residues long. The CDR3 here is CASSLGGMPYNEQFF. In nucleotides, the CDR3 is TGTGCCAGCAGCTTGGGAGGGATGCCCTACAATGAGCAGTTCTTC.